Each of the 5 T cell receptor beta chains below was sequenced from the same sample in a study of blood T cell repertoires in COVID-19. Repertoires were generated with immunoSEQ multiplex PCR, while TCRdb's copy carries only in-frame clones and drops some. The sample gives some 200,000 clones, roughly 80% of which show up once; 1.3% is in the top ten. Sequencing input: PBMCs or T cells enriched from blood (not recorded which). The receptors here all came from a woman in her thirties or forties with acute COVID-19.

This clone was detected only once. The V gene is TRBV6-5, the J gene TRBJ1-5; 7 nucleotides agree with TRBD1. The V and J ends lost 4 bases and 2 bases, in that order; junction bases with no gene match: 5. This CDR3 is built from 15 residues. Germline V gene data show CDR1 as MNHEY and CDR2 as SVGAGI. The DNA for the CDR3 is TGTGCCAGCAGTTCGGACAGGAGTCGCAATCAGCCCCAGCATTTT. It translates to CASSSDRSRNQPQHF.

The CDR3 bases are TGTGCCAGCAGCCAAGTGGTGGGACAAACCTACGAGCAGTACTTC. It translates to CASSQVVGQTYEQYF. This chain uses TRBV4-2 with TRBJ2-7; the D gene is possibly TRBD1 (6 bases). This CDR3 is 15 amino acids long. The germline V gene has CDR1 LGHNA and CDR2 YNFKEQ. Trimming took off 1 base at V and 2 bases at J, with 12 bases between the two ends.

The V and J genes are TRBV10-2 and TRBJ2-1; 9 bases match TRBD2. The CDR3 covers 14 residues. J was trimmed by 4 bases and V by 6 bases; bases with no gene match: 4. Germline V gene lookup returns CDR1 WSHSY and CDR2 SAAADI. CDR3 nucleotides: TGCGCCAGCAGGGAGACTAGCGGTTACAATGAGCAGTTCTTC. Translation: CASRETSGYNEQFF.

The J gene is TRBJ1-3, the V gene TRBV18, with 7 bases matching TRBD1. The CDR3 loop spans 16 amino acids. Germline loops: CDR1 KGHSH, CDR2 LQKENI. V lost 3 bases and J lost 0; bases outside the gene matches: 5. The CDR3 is CASSPPDRFSGNTIYF. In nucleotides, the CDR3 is TGTGCCAGCTCACCGCCGGACAGGTTCTCTGGAAACACCATATATTTT. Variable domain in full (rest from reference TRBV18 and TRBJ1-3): NAGVMQNPRHLVRRRGQEARLRCSPMKGHSHVYWYRQLPEEGLKFMVYLQKENIIDESGMPKERFSAEFPKEGPSILRIQQVVRGDSAAYFCASSPPDRFSGNTIYFGEGSWLTVV.

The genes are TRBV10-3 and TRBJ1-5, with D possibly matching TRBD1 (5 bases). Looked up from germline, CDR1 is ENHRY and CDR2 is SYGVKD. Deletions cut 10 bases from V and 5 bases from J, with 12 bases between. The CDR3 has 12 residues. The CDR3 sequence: CATGGGYQPQHF. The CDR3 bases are TGTGCCACTGGGGGGGGGTATCAGCCCCAGCATTTT.